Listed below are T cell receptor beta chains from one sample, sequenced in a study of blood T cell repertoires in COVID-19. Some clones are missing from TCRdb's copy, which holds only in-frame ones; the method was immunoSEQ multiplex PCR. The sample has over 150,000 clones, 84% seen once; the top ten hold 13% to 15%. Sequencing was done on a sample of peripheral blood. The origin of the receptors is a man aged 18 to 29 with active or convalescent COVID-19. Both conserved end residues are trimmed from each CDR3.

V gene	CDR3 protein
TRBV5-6	ASSLGGALRYT
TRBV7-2	ASSKSGTNTGELF
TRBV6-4	ASRRDRALESPLH
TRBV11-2	ASSLSFRGNSPLH
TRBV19	ASSYQGLTDTQY
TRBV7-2	ASSPGVYGYT
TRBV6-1	ASSASRQGAGANVLT
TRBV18	ASSPPVGQGLYGYT
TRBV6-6	ASSSGQGYGYT
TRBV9	ASSVGVAGGNHEQY
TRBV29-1	SVSRGGTDTQY
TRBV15	ATSRDQGKGYEQY
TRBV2	ASSDGLWSSYGYT
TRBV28	ASSLWTGSYT
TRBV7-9	ASSLSVAGAYGYT
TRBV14	ASRGSGTGGRAEEQF
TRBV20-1	SASYIAGILGTQY
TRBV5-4	ASSSSGTRLY
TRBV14	ASSQDRVSGREQY
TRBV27	ASSKLAGLGTDTQY
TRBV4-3	ASSQEVPGGPGEQY
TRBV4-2	ASSQDASAHYEQY
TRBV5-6	ASSFRVGQGSHSNEKLF
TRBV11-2	ASSLGFSRGAYEQY
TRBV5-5	ASSSRPGQGIYGYT
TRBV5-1	ASSRVVGTGDYGYT
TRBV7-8	ASSRGGDGETQY
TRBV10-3	AISGQLLNYGYT
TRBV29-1	SVEGGEVGYT
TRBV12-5	ASGLALDQPQH
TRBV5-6	ASSLEGAINEKLF
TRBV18	ASSRLENEKLF
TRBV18	ASSPSQGSYEQY
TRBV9	ASSDSGGPDTQY
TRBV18	ASSPGQNTIY
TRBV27	ASSVIWGGTSGSHRETQY
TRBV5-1	ASSSGTGSVSGANVLT
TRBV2	ASTLTFLKPNTGELF
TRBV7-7	ASSYTNTGELF
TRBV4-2	ASSLEGLAGGSEQY
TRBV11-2	ASSRTGTDTQY
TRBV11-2	ASSFPAGVNTEAF
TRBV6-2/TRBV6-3	ASSFRGDTSTDTQY
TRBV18	ASSPPATGEQY
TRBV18	ASSPSMTGFSGANVLT
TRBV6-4	ASSDNPENTGELF
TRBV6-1	ASSELLLAGRGEQF
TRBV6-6	ATQARGSSTDTQY
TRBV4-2	ASSQVGGQDHNEKLF
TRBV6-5	ASSSTGGVYGYT
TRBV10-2	ASSEQGTQPQH
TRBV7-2	ASSSDTYEQY
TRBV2	ASQPLTQGNTEAF
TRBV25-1	ASSGAGTASKYGYT
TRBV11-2	ASSLVGGALGSYEQY